One and the same sample provided the 30 T cell receptor beta chains below, sequenced in a study of OX40 agonist ivuxolimab in advanced cancers. Profiling relied on immunoSEQ multiplex PCR, and the TCRdb table lists in-frame clones only, not all of them. The data show tens of thousands of clones, about 90% seen once. Source: CD4+ or CD8+ T cells sorted from blood, taken in a trial of the OX40 agonist ivuxolimab. Receptors were obtained from an adult with an advanced solid tumor such as melanoma, head and neck, liver or kidney cancer.

The chain has TRBV6-6 and TRBJ2-1; D is ambiguous. V was trimmed by 10 bases and J by 3 bases, leaving 10 bases between them. The CDR3 totals 12 residues. Germline V gene lookup returns CDR1 MNHNY and CDR2 SVGAGI (reference sequence). In DNA form, the CDR3 reads TGTGCCACTACAACGGGCTACAATGAGCAGTTCTTC. Translation gives CATTTGYNEQFF.

The count of this clone is one. This sequence joins TRBV27 and TRBJ2-7; TRBD1 matches at 10 bases. CDR3 length: 15 residues. The J segment lost 3 bases and the V segment lost 5 bases, leaving 7 bases of the junction unmatched. Per germline, CDR1 MNHEY and CDR2 SMNVEV (reference sequence). The CDR3 coding sequence is TGTGCCAGCAGTACCGCCGGGACAGGGGTCTACGAGCAGTACTTC. It translates to CASSTAGTGVYEQYF.

This clone was counted between two and nine times. The chain has TRBV10-3 and TRBJ1-1; D is undetermined. Trimming removed 3 bases from V and 4 bases from J, with 9 bases in between. The CDR3 is 13 residues long. Germline V gives CDR1 ENHRY, CDR2 SYGVKD. CDR3 protein: CAISDQATTEAFF. The CDR3 bases are TGTGCCATCAGTGACCAGGCCACCACTGAAGCTTTCTTT.

The chain couples TRBV19 to TRBJ2-3; the match to TRBD2 covers 10 bases. The V gene's germline CDR1 is LNHDA and CDR2 SQIVND (reference sequence). With V trimmed by 8 bases and J by 3 bases, 8 bases remained unmatched. The CDR3 consists of 15 residues. CDR3 bases: TGTGCCAGTCGGACTAGCGGAGGGGGGACAGATACGCAGTATTTT. It specifies CASRTSGGGTDTQYF.

The gene calls are TRBV7-9 and TRBJ1-2, with 12 bases aligning to TRBD1. The CDR3 totals 15 residues. CDR1 is SEHNR, CDR2 FQNEAQ, per germline (reference sequence). The junction had 3 bases not matched to a gene; V was cut back by 4 bases and J by 3 bases. CDR3 in amino acids: CASSSGQGADYGYTF. The CDR3 DNA reads as TGTGCCAGCAGCTCGGGACAGGGGGCCGACTATGGCTACACCTTC.

The sample holds one count of this clone. The chain uses TRBV13 and TRBJ2-7; 11 bases map to TRBD1. V was clipped by 3 bases and J by 6 bases; unmatched bases: 4. CDR1 and CDR2 from the germline V gene are PRHDT and FYEKMQ (reference sequence). The CDR3 has 14 residues. The CDR3, as DNA: TGTGCCAGCAGCTTCCGGACAGGGGGCACCGAGCAGTACTTC. This gives the protein CASSFRTGGTEQYF.

V and J are TRBV4-1 and TRBJ1-5; maybe TRBD1 (5 bases). The CDR3 runs to 18 residues. V shed 1 base and J shed 1 base, with 17 bases lying between them. CDR1 is MGHRA and CDR2 is YSYEKL in the germline V gene. The CDR3 here is CASSQGFSRGRSNQPQHF. DNA of the CDR3: TGCGCCAGCAGCCAAGGATTCTCGCGGGGCAGAAGCAATCAGCCCCAGCATTTT.

The chain employs TRBV7-3 and TRBJ1-2, with D uncertain. The CDR3 length is 14 residues. The ends were cut back, 1 base at V and 6 bases at J, with 12 bases in the middle. Germline V gene data show CDR1 as SGHTA and CDR2 as FQGTGA. CDR3 amino acids: CASSLNPEMDGYTF. The CDR3 DNA is TGTGCCAGCAGCTTAAATCCCGAAATGGATGGCTACACCTTC.

The rearrangement links TRBV6-5 to TRBJ2-7, with D possibly being TRBD1 (5 bases). This CDR3 is 14 amino acids long. Trimming left V 0 bases short and J 4 bases short, with 10 bases between. The germline V gene has CDR1 MNHEY and CDR2 SVGAGI. CDR3 loop: CASSYSPGPYEQYF. CDR3 DNA sequence: TGTGCCAGCAGTTACTCCCCAGGGCCGTACGAGCAGTACTTC.

This clone showed up just once. The rearrangement uses TRBV29-1 and TRBJ2-5, with 12 bases fitting TRBD2. Germline assignment: CDR1 SQVTM and CDR2 ANQGSEA. CDR3 length equals 18 residues. V was pared by 0 bases and J by 0 bases, with 8 bases of the junction left unmatched. The chain's CDR3 is CSVEEGASGRGYQETQYF. The CDR3 nucleotides are TGCAGCGTTGAAGAGGGGGCTAGCGGGAGGGGGTACCAAGAGACCCAGTACTTC.

The chain joins TRBV13 to TRBJ1-5; the D gene is possibly TRBD1 (5 bases). The V gene's germline CDR1 is PRHDT and CDR2 FYEKMQ (reference sequence). V was clipped by 5 bases and J by 4 bases, with 15 bases between them. The CDR3 loop spans 15 amino acids. CDR3 protein: CASSPGTGVNQPQHF. The CDR3 DNA sequence: TGTGCCAGCAGCCCCGGGACGGGAGTAAATCAGCCCCAGCATTTT.

CDR3 in DNA: TGCAGCGTTCACGGGGGGGTCAACTATGGCTACACCTTC. Translation gives CSVHGGVNYGYTF. The chain uses TRBV29-1 and TRBJ1-2, with TRBD1 as a possible D gene (5 bases). This CDR3 is built from 13 residues. Trimming took off 5 bases at V and 2 bases at J, with 12 bases between the two ends. Germline CDR1 SQVTM, CDR2 ANQGSEA.

The rearrangement joins TRBV7-3 to TRBJ2-2, with 10 bases aligning to TRBD2. Losses at the gene ends were 5 bases for V and 0 bases for J; bases not matched to a gene: 0. From germline, CDR1 is SGHTA and CDR2 FQGTGA. This CDR3 spans 15 amino acids. The CDR3 DNA reads TGTGCCAGCAGCCTAGCGGGAGCGAACACCGGGGAGCTGTTTTTT. Residues: CASSLAGANTGELFF.

The CDR3 region is CAISEPGISYEQYF. The CDR3 nucleotides are TGTGCCATCAGTGAGCCCGGGATCTCGTACGAGCAGTACTTC. The chain combines TRBV10-3 with TRBJ2-7; D is possibly TRBD2 (5 bases). Germline values: CDR1 ENHRY, CDR2 SYGVKD. V lost 2 bases to trimming and J lost 4 bases, with 12 bases between them. CDR3 length equals 14 residues.

V is TRBV4-2 and J is TRBJ2-5; 9 nucleotides align to TRBD2. Per germline, CDR1 LGHNA and CDR2 YNFKEQ. CDR3 length: 17 residues. V lost 1 base and J lost 3; bases outside the gene matches: 9. CDR3 residues: CASSQGGGTSFKETQYF. In nucleotides, the CDR3 is TGTGCCAGCAGCCAAGGGGGGGGGACTAGCTTTAAAGAGACCCAGTACTTC.

The table lists this clone with a count of one. CDR3: CASSFGTLIDGQYF. DNA of the CDR3: TGTGCCAGCAGCTTCGGGACTCTGATTGACGGGCAGTACTTC. The chain joins TRBV7-9 to TRBJ2-7; a weak D match, TRBD2 (6 bases). This CDR3 has 14 amino acids. Germline V gene lookup returns CDR1 SEHNR and CDR2 FQNEAQ (reference sequence). Trimming took 3 bases from V and 9 from J, leaving 18 bases between them.

The chain employs TRBV11-1 and TRBJ1-1; maybe TRBD1 (5 bases). Germline-derived CDR1 and CDR2 are SGHAT and FQDESV (reference sequence). The CDR3 runs 15 residues. V lost 1 base to trimming and J lost 0 bases, with 9 bases between them. CDR3 DNA sequence: TGTGCCAGCAGCTTAGATGGCAGGGTGAACACTGAAGCTTTCTTT. Its protein product is CASSLDGRVNTEAFF.

The chain links TRBV18 to TRBJ2-7; the match to TRBD1 covers 7 bases. The CDR3 has 15 amino acids. CDR1 is KGHSH, CDR2 LQKENI, per germline. J lost 2 bases, V lost 0 bases, and 4 bases had no gene match. The DNA of the CDR3 is TGTGCCAGCTCACCACCGAGGGGGCCCCCCTACGAGCAGTACTTC. It is translated as CASSPPRGPPYEQYF.

The V and J genes are TRBV5-4 and TRBJ2-7; D is undetermined. CDR3 size: 14 residues. The germline gives CDR1 SGHNT, CDR2 YYREEE (reference sequence). V was pared by 3 bases and J by 0 bases, with 10 bases between. The DNA for the CDR3 is TGTGCCAGCAGCTCCGACGGGTACTCCTACGAGCAGTACTTC. Its translation: CASSSDGYSYEQYF.

This clone has more than one count but fewer than ten. In nucleotides, the CDR3 is TGTGCCAGCAGTCCGTGGGAGGGGGCAGGTTCACCCCTCCACTTT. The encoded protein is CASSPWEGAGSPLHF. The chain carries TRBV6-5 and TRBJ1-6; 7 bases are shared with TRBD1. Germline CDR1 MNHEY, CDR2 SVGAGI. The CDR3 is made up of 15 amino acids. V was pared by 5 bases and J by 9 bases, with 10 bases of the junction left unmatched.

The chain couples TRBV4-1 to TRBJ2-7; no definite D call. CDR3 size: 11 residues. V was clipped by 3 bases and J by 3 bases, with 3 bases between them. Germline lookup yields CDR1 MGHRA and CDR2 YSYEKL. As DNA, the CDR3 is TGCGCCAGCAGCCACCACTACGAGCAGTACTTC. Protein: CASSHHYEQYF.

The chain uses TRBV6-1 and TRBJ2-7; 9 bases fit TRBD2. The length of the CDR3 is 14 residues. CDR1 MNHNS and CDR2 SASEGT come from the germline V gene. J was trimmed by 3 bases and V by 7 bases; bases with no gene match: 7. The CDR3 protein is CASNAAGGSYEQYF. The CDR3 DNA sequence: TGTGCCAGCAATGCAGCGGGGGGCAGCTACGAGCAGTACTTC.

The V call is TRBV27, the J call TRBJ2-1; unclear D gene. Germline V CDR1 and CDR2: MNHEY, SMNVEV (reference sequence). This CDR3 spans 16 amino acids. V dropped 2 bases and J dropped 4 bases, with 15 bases sitting between them. The CDR3 sequence: CASSLSTRLRYNEQFF. CDR3 coding DNA: TGTGCCAGCAGTTTAAGCACCAGACTTAGGTACAATGAGCAGTTCTTC.

The CDR3 region is CATSSPGGNGYTF. As DNA, the CDR3 is TGTGCCACCAGCAGCCCCGGGGGGAACGGCTACACCTTC. This chain joins TRBV15 and TRBJ1-2, with D perhaps TRBD1 (5 bases). This CDR3 has 13 amino acids. The V gene lost 3 bases and the J gene lost 8 bases, with 13 bases spanning the gap. Germline CDR1 and CDR2: LNHNV and YYDKDF (reference sequence).

This clone showed up just once. The chain combines TRBV7-9 with TRBJ2-7, with 9 nucleotides matching TRBD1. The CDR3 loop spans 18 amino acids. Germline values: CDR1 SEHNR, CDR2 FQNEAQ (reference sequence). V trimming: 0 bases; J trimming: 5 bases; junction bases outside the gene matches: 14. DNA of the CDR3: TGTGCCAGCAGCTTAGCGGGGACAGGGAAACTGAATCGTCACGAGCAGTACTTC. This encodes CASSLAGTGKLNRHEQYF.

V gene TRBV27 combines with J gene TRBJ1-1, with D possibly TRBD1 on 5 matching bases. With 2 bases removed from V and 1 base from J, the gap between germline ends came to 11 bases. The CDR3 is 15 amino acids. Germline V lookup: CDR1 MNHEY, CDR2 SMNVEV (reference sequence). For the CDR3, the DNA is TGTGCCAGCAGTTTAATGGGTGGGGGGAACACTGAAGCTTTCTTT. It yields the protein CASSLMGGGNTEAFF.

The rearrangement links TRBV7-3 to TRBJ2-1; D perhaps matches TRBD1 (6 bases). The germline V gene encodes CDR1 SGHTA and CDR2 FQGTGA. Trimming shortened V by 5 bases and J by 3 bases, and 8 bases separated the two germline ends. The CDR3 has 13 residues. The CDR3 DNA reads TGTGCCAGCAGCCGGGACATCTACAATGAGCAGTTCTTC. Residues: CASSRDIYNEQFF. The full variable domain, in which reference TRBV7-3 and TRBJ2-1 provide the parts outside the CDR3, is GAGVSQTPSNKVTEKGKYVELRCDPISGHTALYWYRQSLGQGPEFLIYFQGTGAADDSGLPNDRFFAVRPEGSVSTLKIQRTERGDSAVYLCASSRDIYNEQFFGPGTRLTVL.

The genes are TRBV4-1 and TRBJ2-2; D is perhaps TRBD2 (5 bases). The CDR3 runs to 15 residues. V gave up 4 bases and J gave up 0 bases, with 9 bases separating them. Germline CDR1 and CDR2: MGHRA and YSYEKL. Written as DNA, the CDR3 is TGCGCCAGCAGCCCGGACTTCGCGAACACCGGGGAGCTGTTTTTT. Encoded protein: CASSPDFANTGELFF.

This sequence joins TRBV4-3 and TRBJ2-1; weak D call: TRBD2 (5 bases). Per the germline V gene, CDR1 is LGHNA and CDR2 is YSLEER. The CDR3 runs 15 residues. The V and J ends lost 2 bases and 1 base respectively, with 9 bases between them. This CDR3 reads CASSQSWTSYNEQFF. The CDR3 DNA sequence: TGCGCCAGCAGCCAATCCTGGACTTCCTACAATGAGCAGTTCTTC.

The chain links TRBV6-5 to TRBJ1-2, with D possibly matching TRBD1 (6 bases). This CDR3 has 13 residues. Per germline, CDR1 MNHEY and CDR2 SVGAGI. V shed 0 bases and J shed 8 bases, with 10 bases lying between them. The CDR3, as DNA: TGTGCCAGCAGTTACTCTTGGACAGAGGGCTACACCTTC. Translated, it gives CASSYSWTEGYTF.